A selection of T cell receptor beta chains follows, all from one sample in a study of preoperative IRX-2 immunotherapy in early breast cancer. Profiling relied on immunoSEQ multiplex PCR, and the TCRdb table lists in-frame clones only, not all of them. This repertoire shows more than 30,000 clones, over 85% found once; its top ten account for roughly 1.6%. Source: tumor tissue, taken after IRX-2 immunotherapy. The receptor source for this set is a human donor with breast cancer. Each CDR3 is given with its conserved first and last residue. Fields, in order: V gene, J gene, CDR3 protein.

TRBV7-1	TRBJ2-3	CASSRGTSTDTQYF
TRBV6-8	TRBJ1-3	CAGAGAGNTIYF
TRBV18	TRBJ1-2	CASSPKGMSGNYGYTF
TRBV5-1	TRBJ2-3	CASSLALESADTQYF
TRBV11-3	TRBJ1-1	CASSFGTSNTEAFF
TRBV30	TRBJ1-5	CAWSPWTANQPQHF
TRBV11-3	TRBJ2-6	CASRTGGTGANVLTF
TRBV7-7	TRBJ2-1	CASSQDLTSYNEQFF
TRBV9	TRBJ1-5	CASSLEGVNQPQHF
TRBV19	TRBJ2-3	CASSRQISTDTQYF
TRBV30	TRBJ2-3	CAWSVLGPDTQYF
TRBV19	TRBJ1-5	CASSVGQGMGNQPQHF
TRBV4-1	TRBJ2-7	CASSQEDRGYEQYF
TRBV5-1	TRBJ2-3	CASSFLSPASGFTDTQYF
TRBV12-5	TRBJ2-7	CASGSPPVTPQF
TRBV6-8	TRBJ2-4	CASSYSVRAVGSLNIQYF
TRBV11-3	TRBJ1-2	CASSSGTGRYYGYTF
TRBV30	TRBJ1-1	CAWSAGRWATEAFF
TRBV7-6	TRBJ1-2	CASSLKGPYLVGGGLEGYTF
TRBV15	TRBJ2-5	CATAPGDVYQETQYF
TRBV11-3	TRBJ1-5	CASSLSFGPNQPQHF
TRBV7-6	TRBJ1-6	CASSFSRVGRLSYNSPLHF
TRBV6-8	TRBJ1-6	CASSRTQVNSPLHF
TRBV28	TRBJ1-3	CASSQLISGNTIYF
TRBV14	TRBJ1-2	CASLPGPPLPNYGYTF
TRBV12-5	TRBJ1-5	CASAFLLGEISNQPQHF
TRBV14	TRBJ2-2	CASSPPGGPGGRNTGELFF
TRBV9	TRBJ1-3	CASSVEGWGAGNTIYF
TRBV7-1	TRBJ2-5	CASSRLAGRQPRQRTQYF
TRBV28	TRBJ1-1	CASSLPQTGFPEAFF
TRBV19	TRBJ1-1	CASSIRAGNTEAFF
TRBV19	TRBJ2-3	CASSIASGATDTQYF
TRBV5-1	TRBJ1-1	CASSSKSTGGSNTEAFF
TRBV11-1	TRBJ2-1	CASSTPGVGNEQFF
TRBV1	TRBJ1-1	CASSQGNGVADTEAFF